This T cell receptor (beta chain) is drawn from a study of regulatory T cells in long-lasting Graves disease. Time point noted: newly diagnosed GD, antithyroid drugs for less than 3 months. Following extraction of RNA from PBMCs, that RNA was used to make the TCR library. As a group, patients came from one endocrinology department in Xi'an, China. The authors built TCR beta libraries using iRepertoire HTBI primers and Arm-PCR of CDR3 regions. Each CDR3 protein gets one entry after TCRdb re-called the multiplex PCR reads with MiXCR. The table includes about 530,000 distinct CDR3 sequences, about 16% detected once. These data were likewise used in another study, on T cells in Graves' hyperthyroidism and ophthalmopathy. That source notes: Ophthalmopathy was model-predicted a median roughly six months pre-onset.

This receptor was identified in a woman aged 35-65 years with Graves disease. The source material was peripheral blood mononuclear cells (PBMCs), sampled at new diagnosis, from a patient treated with antithyroid drugs.

CDR3 in DNA: TGCAGTGCTAGAGCCCGACAGGGAAGCTACGAGCAGTACTTC. This gives the protein CSARARQGSYEQYF. The chain combines TRBV20-1 with TRBJ2-7; TRBD1 matches at 7 bases. CDR1 is DFQATT, CDR2 SNEGSKA, per germline (reference sequence). V lost 1 base and J lost 3; bases outside the gene matches: 6. This CDR3 has 14 amino acids.